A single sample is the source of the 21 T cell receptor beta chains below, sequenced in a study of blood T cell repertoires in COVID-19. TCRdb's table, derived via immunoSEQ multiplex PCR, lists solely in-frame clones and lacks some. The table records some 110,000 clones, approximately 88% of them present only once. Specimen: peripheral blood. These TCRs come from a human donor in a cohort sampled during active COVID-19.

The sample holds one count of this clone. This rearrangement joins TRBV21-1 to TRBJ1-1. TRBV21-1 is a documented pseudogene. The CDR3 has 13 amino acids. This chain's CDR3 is CASSKTRGTEAFF. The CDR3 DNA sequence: TGTGCCAGCAGCAAAACCCGGGGCACTGAAGCTTTCTTT.

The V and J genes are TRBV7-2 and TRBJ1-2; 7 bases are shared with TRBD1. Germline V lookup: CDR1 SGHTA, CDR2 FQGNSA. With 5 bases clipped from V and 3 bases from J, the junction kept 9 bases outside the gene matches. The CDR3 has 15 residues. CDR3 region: CASSAPGQIHYGYTF. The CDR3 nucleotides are TGTGCCAGCAGCGCACCGGGACAGATCCACTATGGCTACACCTTC.

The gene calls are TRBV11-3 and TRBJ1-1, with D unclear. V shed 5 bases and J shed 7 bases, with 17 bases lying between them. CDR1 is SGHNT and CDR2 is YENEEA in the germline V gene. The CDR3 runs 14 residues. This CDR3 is CASSGIWESGEAFF. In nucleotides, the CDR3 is TGTGCCAGCAGCGGAATCTGGGAGTCGGGTGAAGCTTTCTTT.

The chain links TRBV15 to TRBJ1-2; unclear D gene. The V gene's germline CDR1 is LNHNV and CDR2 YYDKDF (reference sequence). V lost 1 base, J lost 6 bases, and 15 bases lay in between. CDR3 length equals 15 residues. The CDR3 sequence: CATSRVRVGADGYTF. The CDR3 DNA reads TGTGCCACCAGCAGAGTGAGGGTGGGCGCGGATGGCTACACCTTC. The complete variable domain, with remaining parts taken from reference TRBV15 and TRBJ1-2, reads DAMVIQNPRYQVTQFGKPVTLSCSQTLNHNVMYWYQQKSSQAPKLLFHYYDKDFNNEADTPDNFQSRRPNTSFCFLDIRSPGLGDTAMYLCATSRVRVGADGYTFGSGTRLTVV.

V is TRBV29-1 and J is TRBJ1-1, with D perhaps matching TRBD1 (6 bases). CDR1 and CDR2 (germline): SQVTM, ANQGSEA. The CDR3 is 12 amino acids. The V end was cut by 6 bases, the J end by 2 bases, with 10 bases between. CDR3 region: CSVDRTNTEAFF. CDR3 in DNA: TGCAGCGTAGACAGGACAAACACTGAAGCTTTCTTT.

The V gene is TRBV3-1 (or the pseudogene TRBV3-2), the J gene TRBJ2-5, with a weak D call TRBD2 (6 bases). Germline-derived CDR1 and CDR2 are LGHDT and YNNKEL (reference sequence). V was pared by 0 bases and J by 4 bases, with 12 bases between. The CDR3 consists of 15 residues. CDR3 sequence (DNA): TGTGCCAGCAGCCAAGATTGGGGGGTTCCAGAGACCCAGTACTTC. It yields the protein CASSQDWGVPETQYF.

The CDR3 is CASSPLRLAGVQETQYF. For the CDR3, the DNA is TGTGCCAGCTCACCACTTCGACTAGCGGGGGTACAAGAGACCCAGTACTTC. The chain recombines TRBV18 with TRBJ2-5; 12 bases are a match to TRBD2. There are 17 residues in the CDR3. Per the germline V gene, CDR1 is KGHSH and CDR2 is LQKENI. With 1 base clipped from V and 2 bases from J, the junction kept 5 bases outside the gene matches.

The DNA of the CDR3 is TGTGCCATCAGTGAGTCAAAGGCGGGGAACACTGAAGCTTTCTTT. Its protein is CAISESKAGNTEAFF. This chain connects TRBV10-3 to TRBJ1-1; D gene ambiguous. The CDR3 is made up of 15 amino acids. V was shortened by 0 bases and J by 1 base, with 9 bases between the two germline ends. Germline CDR1 is ENHRY and CDR2 is SYGVKD.

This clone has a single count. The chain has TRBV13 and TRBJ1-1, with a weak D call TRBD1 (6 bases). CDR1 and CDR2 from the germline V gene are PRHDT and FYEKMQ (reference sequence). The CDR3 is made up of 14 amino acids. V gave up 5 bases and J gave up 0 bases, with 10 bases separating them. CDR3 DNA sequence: TGTGCCAGCAGCACACAGGGCCTGAACACTGAAGCTTTCTTT. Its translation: CASSTQGLNTEAFF.

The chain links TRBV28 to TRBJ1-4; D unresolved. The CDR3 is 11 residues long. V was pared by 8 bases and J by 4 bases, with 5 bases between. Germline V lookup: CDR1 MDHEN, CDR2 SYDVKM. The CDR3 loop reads CASADNEKLFF. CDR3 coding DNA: TGTGCCAGCGCAGATAATGAAAAACTGTTTTTT.

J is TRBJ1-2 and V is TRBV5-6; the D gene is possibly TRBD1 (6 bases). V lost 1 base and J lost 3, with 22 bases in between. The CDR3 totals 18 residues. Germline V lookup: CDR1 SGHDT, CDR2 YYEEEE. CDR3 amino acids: CASSLSIGGAGAYYGYTF. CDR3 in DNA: TGTGCCAGCAGCTTGAGCATTGGCGGTGCAGGGGCCTACTATGGCTACACCTTC.

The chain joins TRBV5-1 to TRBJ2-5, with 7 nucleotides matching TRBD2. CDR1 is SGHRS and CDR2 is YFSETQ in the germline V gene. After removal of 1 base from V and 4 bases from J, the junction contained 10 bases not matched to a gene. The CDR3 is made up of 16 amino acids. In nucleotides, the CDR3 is TGCGCCAGCAGCTTGTTGTCTAGTGGGAGGGGAGAGACCCAGTACTTC. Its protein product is CASSLLSSGRGETQYF.

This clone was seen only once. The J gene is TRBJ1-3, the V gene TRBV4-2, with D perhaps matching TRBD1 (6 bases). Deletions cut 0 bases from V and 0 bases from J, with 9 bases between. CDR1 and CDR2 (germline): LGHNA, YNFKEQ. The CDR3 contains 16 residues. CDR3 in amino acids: CASSQDGGFSGNTIYF. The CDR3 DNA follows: TGTGCCAGCAGCCAAGATGGGGGCTTCTCTGGAAACACCATATATTTT.

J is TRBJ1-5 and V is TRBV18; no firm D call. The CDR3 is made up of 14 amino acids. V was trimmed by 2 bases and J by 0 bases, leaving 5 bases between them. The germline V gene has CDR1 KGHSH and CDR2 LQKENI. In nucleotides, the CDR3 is TGTGCCAGCTCACCAGAACATAGCAATCAGCCCCAGCATTTT. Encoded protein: CASSPEHSNQPQHF.

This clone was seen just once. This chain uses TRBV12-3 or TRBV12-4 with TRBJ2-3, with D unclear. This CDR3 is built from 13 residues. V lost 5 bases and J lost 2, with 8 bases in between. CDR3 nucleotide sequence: TGTGCCAGCAGTCCCCTCTACACAGATACGCAGTATTTT. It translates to CASSPLYTDTQYF.

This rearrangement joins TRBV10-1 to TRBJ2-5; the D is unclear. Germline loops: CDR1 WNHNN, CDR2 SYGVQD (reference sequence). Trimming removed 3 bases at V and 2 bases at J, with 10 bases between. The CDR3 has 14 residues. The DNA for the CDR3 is TGCGCCAGCAGTGATTCTGGCCAACAAGAGACCCAGTACTTC. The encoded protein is CASSDSGQQETQYF.

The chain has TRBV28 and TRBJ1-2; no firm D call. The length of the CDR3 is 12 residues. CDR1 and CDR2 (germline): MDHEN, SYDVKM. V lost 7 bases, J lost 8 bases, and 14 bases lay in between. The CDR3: CASMLSTGGYTF. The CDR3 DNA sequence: TGTGCCAGCATGTTGTCAACGGGGGGCTACACCTTC.

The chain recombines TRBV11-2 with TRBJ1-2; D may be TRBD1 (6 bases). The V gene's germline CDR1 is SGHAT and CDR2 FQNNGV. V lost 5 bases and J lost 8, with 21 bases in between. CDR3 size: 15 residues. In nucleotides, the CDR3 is TGTGCCAGCAGCCCCCAAGGCGGCAGGGGTATAGGCTACACCTTC. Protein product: CASSPQGGRGIGYTF.

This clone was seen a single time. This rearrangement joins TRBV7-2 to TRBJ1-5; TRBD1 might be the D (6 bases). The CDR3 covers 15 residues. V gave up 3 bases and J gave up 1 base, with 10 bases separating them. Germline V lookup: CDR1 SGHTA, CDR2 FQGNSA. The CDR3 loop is CASSLSQGSNQPQHF. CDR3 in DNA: TGTGCCAGCAGCTTGAGTCAGGGGAGCAATCAGCCCCAGCATTTT. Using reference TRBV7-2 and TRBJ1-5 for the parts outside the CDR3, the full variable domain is GAGVSQSPSNKVTEKGKDVELRCDPISGHTALYWYRQSLGQGLEFLIYFQGNSAPDKSGLPSDRFSAERTGGSVSTLTIQRTQQEDSAVYLCASSLSQGSNQPQHFGDGTRLSIL.

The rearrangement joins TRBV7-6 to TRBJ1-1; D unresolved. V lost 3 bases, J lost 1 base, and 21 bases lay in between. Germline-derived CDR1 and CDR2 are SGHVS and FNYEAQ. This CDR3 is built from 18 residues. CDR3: CASSFLRYGPVENTEAFF. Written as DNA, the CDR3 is TGTGCCAGCAGCTTTCTCCGGTATGGGCCAGTAGAGAACACTGAAGCTTTCTTT.

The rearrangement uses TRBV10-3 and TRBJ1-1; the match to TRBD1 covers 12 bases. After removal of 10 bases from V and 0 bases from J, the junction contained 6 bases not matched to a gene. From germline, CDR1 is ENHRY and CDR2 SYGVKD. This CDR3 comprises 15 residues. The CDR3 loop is CATGTGGGMNTEAFF. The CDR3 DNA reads TGTGCCACCGGGACAGGGGGCGGCATGAACACTGAAGCTTTCTTT.